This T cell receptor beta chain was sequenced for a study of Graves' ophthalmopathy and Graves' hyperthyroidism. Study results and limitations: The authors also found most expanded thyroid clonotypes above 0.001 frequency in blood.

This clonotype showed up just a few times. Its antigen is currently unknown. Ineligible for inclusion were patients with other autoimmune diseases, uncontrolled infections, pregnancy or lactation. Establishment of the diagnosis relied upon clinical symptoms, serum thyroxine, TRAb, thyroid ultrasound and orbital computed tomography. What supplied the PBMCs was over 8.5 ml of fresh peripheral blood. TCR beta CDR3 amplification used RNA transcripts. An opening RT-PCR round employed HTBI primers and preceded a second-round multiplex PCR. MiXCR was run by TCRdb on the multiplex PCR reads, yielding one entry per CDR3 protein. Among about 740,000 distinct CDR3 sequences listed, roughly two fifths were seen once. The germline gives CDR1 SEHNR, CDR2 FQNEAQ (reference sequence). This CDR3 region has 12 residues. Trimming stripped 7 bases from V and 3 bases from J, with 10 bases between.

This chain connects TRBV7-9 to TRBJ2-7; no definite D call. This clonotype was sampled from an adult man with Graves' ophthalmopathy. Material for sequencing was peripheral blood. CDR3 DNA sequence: TGTGCCAGCACCCTGGACCTCTACGAGCAGTACTTC. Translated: CASTLDLYEQYF.